Following are 8 T cell receptor beta chains from one sample sequenced in a study of blood T cell repertoires in COVID-19. Only in-frame clones appear in the TCRdb table, and some are missing; sequencing was by immunoSEQ multiplex PCR. Of 300,000 to 500,000 clones listed, roughly 86% were seen once; the top ten hold over 2%. The sequencing sample was made of PBMCs or T cells enriched from blood (not recorded which). The receptors stem from a woman in her thirties or forties with acute COVID-19.

The V call is TRBV5-5, the J call TRBJ2-4; TRBD2 matches at 7 bases. The CDR3 length is 16 residues. Germline V gives CDR1 SGHKS, CDR2 YYEKEE (reference sequence). Unmatched junction bases numbered 3, after V lost 0 bases and J lost 0 bases. The CDR3 DNA reads as TGTGCCAGCAGCTTGGTCGCGGGGGTAGCCAAAAACATTCAGTACTTC. The encoded protein is CASSLVAGVAKNIQYF.

This clone was counted only a few times. J is TRBJ1-4 and V is TRBV19; TRBD1 agrees at 9 bases. V lost 3 bases and J lost 3; bases outside the gene matches: 17. CDR3 length: 20 amino acids. The V gene's germline CDR1 is LNHDA and CDR2 SQIVND (reference sequence). The CDR3: CASSMAGRGTGLSSNEKLFF. For the CDR3, the DNA is TGTGCCAGTAGTATGGCCGGACGGGGGACAGGGTTATCATCTAATGAAAAACTGTTTTTT.

The rearrangement links TRBV12-5 to TRBJ2-5; 9 positions agree with TRBD2. CDR1 LGHNT and CDR2 FRNRAP come from the germline V gene. This CDR3 spans 13 amino acids. V lost 11 bases, J lost 5 bases, and 9 bases stayed unmatched. CDR3 amino acids: CASLAGTRETQYF. The CDR3 DNA reads as TGTGCTTCCCTAGCGGGGACCCGGGAGACCCAGTACTTC. Using reference TRBV12-5 and TRBJ2-5 for the parts outside the CDR3, the full variable domain is DARVTQTPRHKVTEMGQEVTMRCQPILGHNTVFWYRQTMMQGLELLAYFRNRAPLDDSGMPKDRFSAEMPDATLATLKIQPSEPRDSAVYFCASLAGTRETQYFGPGTRLLVL.

The chain carries TRBV19 and TRBJ1-2, with 10 bases aligning to TRBD1. CDR1 and CDR2 from the germline V gene are LNHDA and SQIVND (reference sequence). The CDR3 has 14 amino acids. After removal of 6 bases from V and 3 bases from J, the junction contained 4 bases not matched to a gene. The CDR3 coding sequence is TGTGCCAGTAGCGGACAGGGGGGAGACTATGGCTACACCTTC. It is translated as CASSGQGGDYGYTF.

V gene TRBV12-3 or TRBV12-4 combines with J gene TRBJ1-1; 12 nucleotides line up with TRBD1. CDR3 length: 13 amino acids. Trimming removed 6 bases from V and 9 bases from J; junction bases left unmatched: 5. The chain's CDR3 is CASSSGQGAKAFF. The CDR3 DNA is TGTGCCAGCAGCTCGGGACAGGGGGCGAAAGCTTTCTTT.

V and J are TRBV2 and TRBJ1-6; 7 bases map to TRBD1. CDR3 length: 13 residues. Losses at the gene ends were 5 bases for V and 7 bases for J; bases not matched to a gene: 2. The V gene's germline CDR1 is SNHLY and CDR2 FYNNEI. This chain's CDR3 is CASSTTGNSPLHF. DNA for the CDR3: TGTGCCAGCAGTACGACAGGGAATTCACCCCTCCACTTT.

The chain employs TRBV10-2 and TRBJ2-2, with a tentative D call TRBD2 (6 bases). Germline lookup yields CDR1 WSHSY and CDR2 SAAADI. The CDR3 has 15 residues. Trimming removed 6 bases from V and 1 base from J, with 12 bases in between. The CDR3 sequence: CASRTGTGNTGELFF. The CDR3 DNA sequence: TGCGCCAGCAGGACCGGGACTGGGAACACCGGGGAGCTGTTTTTT.

This clone has only one observation. The chain employs TRBV25-1 and TRBJ1-1, with D perhaps TRBD1 (6 bases). Germline V gene data show CDR1 as MGHDK and CDR2 as SYGVNS. The CDR3 consists of 14 residues. The germline V and J ends were trimmed by 7 bases and 5 bases, with 17 bases remaining between them. The CDR3 reads CASTPRGGGTEAFF. CDR3 sequence (DNA): TGTGCCAGCACCCCGAGGGGGGGAGGTACTGAAGCTTTCTTT. Looking up the rest from reference TRBV25-1 and TRBJ1-1 gives the full variable domain: EADIYQTPRYLVIGTGKKITLECSQTMGHDKMYWYQQDPGMELHLIHYSYGVNSTEKGDLSSESTVSRIRTEHFPLTLESARPSHTSQYLCASTPRGGGTEAFFGQGTRLTVV.